This TCR beta chain emerged from a study of T-cell reconstitution after alpha-beta-depleted transplantation in children. Whole-study findings and limits: A year post-transplant, T-cell counts and diversity derived mostly from newly produced T cells. Approximately two months post-transplant, alpha-beta T cells reportedly originated from several hundred expanded graft clones. There were some patients whose high TCRbeta diversity at day 60 came from surviving recipient T cells and thymic progenitors.

Preparing the TCRbeta library involved the use of unique molecular identifiers. TCRdb re-called the PCR reads through MiXCR, storing one row per CDR3 protein. The sample holds around 700,000 distinct CDR3 sequences; 13% are singletons and the top ten take around 0.8%. The V and J ends lost 0 bases and 9 bases, in that order; junction bases with no gene match: 7. CDR1 SGHRS and CDR2 YFSETQ come from the germline V gene. This CDR3 has 15 residues. A word on this clonotype: What it recognizes is unknown.

The sequence was obtained from a girl aged 2-10 years with congenital amegakaryocytic thrombocytopenia, due to receive a stem cell transplant. V is TRBV5-1 and J is TRBJ2-1; 9 positions agree with TRBD2. Sequences were derived from PBMCs, sampled before TCRalphabeta/CD19-depleted stem cell transplant. CDR3 DNA sequence: TGCGCCAGCAGCTTGGTAGCGGGGGTGGAGAGTGAGCAGTTCTTC. Amino acid sequence: CASSLVAGVESEQFF. Full variable domain (rest looked up from reference TRBV5-1 and TRBJ2-1): KAGVTQTPRYLIKTRGQQVTLSCSPISGHRSVSWYQQTPGQGLQFLFEYFSETQRNKGNFPGRFSGRQFSNSRSEMNVSTLELGDSALYLCASSLVAGVESEQFFGPGTRLTVL.